This T cell receptor (beta chain) was captured by sequencing in a study of CD8 T cell repertoires and HIV-1 epitope variants. CDR1 and CDR2 from the germline V gene are SGHVS and FQNEAQ. V trimming: 1 base; J trimming: 2 bases; junction bases outside the gene matches: 17. The CDR3 runs 21 residues. Survey-depth immunoSEQ sequencing covered TCR beta CDR3 regions. This table comes from immunoSEQ multiplex PCR, and its TCRdb copy is limited to in-frame clones, with some not included. The sample carries approximately 5,200 clones, around 63% recorded once. A remark on this clone: Its specificity is unknown.

This chain connects TRBV7-8 to TRBJ2-1; TRBD2 matches at 10 bases. The sequenced sample consisted of cultured CD8+ T cells derived from PBMCs. The receptor's source is a male donor with HIV. The CDR3 DNA reads TGTGCCAGCAGCTTAGGGTCCCCAAGGAGCGGGAGGGCCATCGCCTACAATGAGCAGTTCTTC. Its translation is CASSLGSPRSGRAIAYNEQFF. Full variable domain (rest looked up from reference TRBV7-8 and TRBJ2-1): GAGVSQSPRYKVAKRGQDVALRCDPISGHVSLFWYQQALGQGPEFLTYFQNEAQLDKSGLPSDRFFAERPEGSVSTLKIQRTQQEDSAVYLCASSLGSPRSGRAIAYNEQFFGPGTRLTVL.